The 6 T cell receptor beta chains in this list originate from one sample, sequenced in a study of cytotoxic CD8 clonotypes in ibrutinib-treated CLL. The repertoire was sequenced with immunoSEQ multiplex PCR; TCRdb's copy has only in-frame clones and lacks some. The sample lists over 150,000 clones; roughly 72% were seen once. Source: PBMCs, taken after 24 months of ibrutinib treatment. These receptor sequences come from a human donor with chronic lymphocytic leukemia.

The chain joins TRBV27 to TRBJ2-1; 7 nucleotides align to TRBD2. CDR3 length equals 14 residues. Per germline, CDR1 MNHEY and CDR2 SMNVEV (reference sequence). Trimming removed 5 bases from V and 2 bases from J; junction bases left unmatched: 3. CDR3 bases: TGTGCCAGCAGTGCTAGCGGAACCTACAATGAGCAGTTCTTC. Its protein is CASSASGTYNEQFF.

The rearrangement uses TRBV6-1 and TRBJ2-7, with TRBD2 identical over 12 bases. Germline V gene sequence: CDR1 MNHNS, CDR2 SASEGT. The ends lost 7 bases at V and 2 bases at J; junction bases unmatched: 3. This CDR3 is built from 14 residues. The CDR3 protein is CASKLAGGPYEQYF. Written as DNA, the CDR3 is TGTGCCAGCAAACTAGCGGGAGGACCCTACGAGCAGTACTTC.

This clone turned up a few times. The chain has TRBV7-2 and TRBJ2-7; 8 positions agree with TRBD2. The CDR3 extends over 14 amino acids. V shed 6 bases and J 4 bases; nucleotides not matched to a gene: 8. Germline CDR1 reads SGHTA; CDR2 reads FQGNSA. As DNA, the CDR3 is TGTGCCAGCAGTGAAGGAACTAGCGGATACGAGCAGTACTTC. Translation gives CASSEGTSGYEQYF.

The chain joins TRBV4-2 to TRBJ2-2, with 10 nucleotides matching TRBD1. Unmatched junction bases numbered 15, after V lost 5 bases and J lost 9 bases. Per germline, CDR1 LGHNA and CDR2 YNFKEQ. This CDR3 is built from 17 residues. CDR3 DNA sequence: TGTGCCAGCAGCGGATGGACAGGGGGGCCCGTGGTCCGGGAGCTGTTTTTT. Protein sequence: CASSGWTGGPVVRELFF.

The gene calls are TRBV4-3 and TRBJ1-2, with D tentatively TRBD1 (5 bases). V was pared by 1 base and J by 4 bases, with 16 bases between. CDR1 is LGHNA, CDR2 YSLEER, per germline. This CDR3 has 16 residues. CDR3 sequence reads: CASSQVPSDSGYGYTF. The CDR3 DNA is TGCGCCAGCAGCCAAGTACCCTCCGACAGCGGCTATGGCTACACCTTC.

V is TRBV5-1 and J is TRBJ2-6, with 9 bases that match TRBD2. The germline CDR1 and CDR2 sequences are SGHRS and YFSETQ. This CDR3 is built from 17 residues. The junction had 10 bases not matched to a gene; V was cut back by 6 bases and J by 3 bases. The CDR3 is CASISGGLLRGANVLTF. CDR3 DNA: TGCGCCAGCATCAGCGGGGGGCTGTTGCGTGGGGCCAACGTCCTGACTTTC.